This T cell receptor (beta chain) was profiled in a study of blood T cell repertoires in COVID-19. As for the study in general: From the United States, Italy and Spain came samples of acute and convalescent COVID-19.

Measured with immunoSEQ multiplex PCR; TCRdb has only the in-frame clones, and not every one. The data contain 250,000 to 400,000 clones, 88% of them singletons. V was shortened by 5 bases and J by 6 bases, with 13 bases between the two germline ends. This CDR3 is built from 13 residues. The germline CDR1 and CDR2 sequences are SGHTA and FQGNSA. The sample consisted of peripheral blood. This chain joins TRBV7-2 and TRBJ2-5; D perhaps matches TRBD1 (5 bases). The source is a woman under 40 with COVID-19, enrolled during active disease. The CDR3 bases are TGTGCCAGCAGCCATGACAGTGGGAAGACCCAGTACTTC. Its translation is CASSHDSGKTQYF.